The entry below describes one T cell receptor (beta chain). Which antigen it targets is not known. Per-nucleotide qualities are absent, and no much larger clonotype sits a single base away. These data come from a study of shared clonotypes between healthy human individuals (dated by TCRdb to the early 2020s). About the investigation overall: A couple of women and three men aged 18 to 49 years were included in the cohort. To estimate repertoire size and how much clonotype sharing occurs between individuals, the study deeply sequenced the blood TCR repertoires of 5 or 6 healthy adults. To increase sequencing depth and limit assay-specific biases, TCR repertoire library preparation and sequencing were carried out by different laboratories using diverse techniques. Each donor's leukapheresis produced roughly between roughly 0.85 and 10 billion PBMCs.

The research as a whole found: The genetic and exposure-history diversity represented was limited by the small number of donors. Sampling was restricted to blood, and TCR repertoires in tissue are likely to differ from TCR repertoires in blood. Based on pairwise subsampling, the degree of clonotype sharing among donors was expected to be affected by sequencing depth.

Including cysteine and phenylalanine, the CDR3 has 14 amino acids. The CDR3 DNA has 42 bases and is translated from base 1. CDR1 and CDR2, per the germline V gene, are SGHRS and YFSETQ. V and J lose 3 bases and 2 bases, and a span of 10 bases separates them. Healthy HIV-negative adults with no recently reported acute infections or vaccinations were included as donors. Every donor was a Caucasian adult residing in Nashville, Tennessee, USA. For unsorted samples, 100 million or so PBMCs were counted, and genomic DNA was extracted using the QIAamp DNA Blood Mini kit. Blood was obtained by leukapheresis, after which PBMCs were separated by Ficoll-Histopaque density gradient centrifugation and cryopreserved in liquid nitrogen vapor phase. Using the deep immunoSEQ assay, multiplex PCR amplified TCR CDR3 regions from genomic DNA. For each cell subset, the extracted genomic DNA was distributed evenly across all wells of several immunoSEQ 96-well plates, and each plate served as one replicate. Each replicate PCR for unsorted PBMC received roughly 0.3 ug genomic DNA, equal to about 30,000 T cell genomes. Ten immunoSEQ deep assay plates were used to sequence the unsorted PBMC genomic DNA. Purified libraries were measured with a Qubit 3.0 fluorometer, size-checked on a Bioanalyzer 2100, and measured again with the KAPA Library Quantification kit. Every immunoSEQ 96-well plate was sequenced on a separate single-read 150-cycle Illumina NextSeq 550 flow cell. Concerning the study's data processing: Because the immunoSEQ output held only junctional sequences and lacked quality scores, the filtering could not match the filtering applied to full-length reads. To assign V/J genes and CDR3, sequences were annotated using PyIR, a Python wrapper for IgBLAST v1.9, with IMGT germline references. Reads were removed for weak V/J assignments (E-value above 1e-6), missing CDR3, stop codons, out-of-frame junctions, or ambiguous translated residues. A V3J clonotype was defined by an identical inferred V gene, J gene, and CDR3 amino acid sequence. To compute the percentage overlap between repertoires, the number of shared unique clonotypes was divided by the size of the smaller repertoire. Richness of each repertoire was evaluated using RTK rarefaction, the Chao1 estimator, and Recon v2.1 estimates of unobserved clonotypes. TCRdb retrieved this table from immuneACCESS and kept in-frame rearrangements only. Not all clones are present; in checked studies, unresolved V genes account for under half, and no reason is known for the remainder. That table gives V, J and clone size, and the DNA gave D and trimming. In this sample the table shows over 400,000 clones, 70% to 80% of which occur a single time. Around 12% of the sample goes to the ten largest clones.

Sequences were obtained from PBMCs. The source is a woman aged 40 to 50 in good health. Some clones in this sample may be carry-over from other donors' samples. The sequence is built from TRBV5-1 and TRBJ2-3, with the D gene not clear enough to name. CDR3 loop: CASSSLLHTDTQYF. The DNA sequence is as follows: TGCGCCAGCAGCTCCCTCCTACACACAGATACGCAGTATTTT.